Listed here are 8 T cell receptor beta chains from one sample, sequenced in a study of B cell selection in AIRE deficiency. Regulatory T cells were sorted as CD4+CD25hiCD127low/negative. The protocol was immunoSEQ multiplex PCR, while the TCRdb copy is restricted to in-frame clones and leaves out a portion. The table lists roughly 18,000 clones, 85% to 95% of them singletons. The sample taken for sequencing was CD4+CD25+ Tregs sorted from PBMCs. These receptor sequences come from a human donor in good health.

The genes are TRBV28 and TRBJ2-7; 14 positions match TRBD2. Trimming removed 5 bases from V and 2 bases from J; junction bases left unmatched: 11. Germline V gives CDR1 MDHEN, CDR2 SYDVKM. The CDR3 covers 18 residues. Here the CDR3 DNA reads TGTGCCAGCAGTCGACGTCCCGGGACTAGCGGGAGAACCTACGAGCAGTACTTC. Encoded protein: CASSRRPGTSGRTYEQYF.

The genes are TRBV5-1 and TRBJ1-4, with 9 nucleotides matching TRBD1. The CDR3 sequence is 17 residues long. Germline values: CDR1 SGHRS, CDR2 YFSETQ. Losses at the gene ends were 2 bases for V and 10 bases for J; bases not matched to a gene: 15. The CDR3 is CASSFSGQGGRVGKLFF. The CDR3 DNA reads TGCGCCAGCAGCTTCTCGGGACAGGGAGGCAGAGTTGGAAAACTGTTTTTT.

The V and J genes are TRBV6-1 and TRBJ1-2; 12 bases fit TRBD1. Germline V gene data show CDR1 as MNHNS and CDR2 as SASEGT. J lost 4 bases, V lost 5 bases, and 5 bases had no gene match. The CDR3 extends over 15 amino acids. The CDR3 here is CASSTGTGGLYGYTF. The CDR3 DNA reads TGTGCCAGCAGTACCGGGACAGGGGGCCTCTATGGCTACACCTTC.

In nucleotides, the CDR3 is TGTGCCAGCAGGGCTAGCGGAGCCCCAACCCAGTACTTC. It translates to CASRASGAPTQYF. J is TRBJ2-5 and V is TRBV2; 7 bases align to TRBD2. This CDR3 has 13 residues. CDR1 and CDR2 from the germline V gene are SNHLY and FYNNEI. With 6 bases clipped from V and 8 bases from J, the junction kept 9 bases outside the gene matches.

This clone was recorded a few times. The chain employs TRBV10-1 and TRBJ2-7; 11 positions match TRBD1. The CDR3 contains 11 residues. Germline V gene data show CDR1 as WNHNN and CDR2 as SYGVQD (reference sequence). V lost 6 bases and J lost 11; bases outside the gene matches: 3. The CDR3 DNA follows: TGCGCCAGCAGGGGGGACAGGGGGAAGTACTTC. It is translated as CASRGDRGKYF.

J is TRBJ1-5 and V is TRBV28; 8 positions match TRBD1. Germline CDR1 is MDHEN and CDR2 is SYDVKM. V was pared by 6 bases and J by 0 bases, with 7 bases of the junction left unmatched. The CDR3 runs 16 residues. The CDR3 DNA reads TGTGCCAGCAGGAAGCGACAGGGGAATAGCAATCAGCCCCAGCATTTT. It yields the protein CASRKRQGNSNQPQHF.

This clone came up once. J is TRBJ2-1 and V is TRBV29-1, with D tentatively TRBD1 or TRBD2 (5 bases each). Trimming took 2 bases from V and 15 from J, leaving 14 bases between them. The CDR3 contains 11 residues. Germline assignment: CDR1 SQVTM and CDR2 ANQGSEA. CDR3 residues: CSVESQRGMFF. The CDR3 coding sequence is TGCAGCGTTGAATCACAGAGGGGAATGTTCTTC.

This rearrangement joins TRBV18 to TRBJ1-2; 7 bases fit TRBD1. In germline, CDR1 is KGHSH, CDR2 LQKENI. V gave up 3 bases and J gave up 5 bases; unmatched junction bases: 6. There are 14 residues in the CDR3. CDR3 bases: TGTGCCAGCTCACCGACAGGGAACGTGTATGGCTACACCTTC. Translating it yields CASSPTGNVYGYTF.